This TCR beta chain was identified in a study of cytomegalovirus exposure and HLA in healthy donors. General observations from the study: Likely technical artifact: a cluster of highly shared sequence variants.

A multiplex PCR was run with 60 Vbeta primers and 13 Jbeta primers. Sequencing used immunoSEQ multiplex PCR; TCRdb keeps in-frame clones, though not all of them. The sample holds around 110,000 clones, roughly 80% seen once. Points on this clone: Its antigen is unknown.

From germline, CDR1 is KGHSH and CDR2 LQKENI. The junction had 6 bases not matched to a gene; V was cut back by 3 bases and J by 2 bases. This CDR3 is 16 amino acids long. The receptor was isolated from a man aged 40-55 years in good health and CMV-seronegative. The chain is built from TRBV18 and TRBJ2-5; 10 bases are a match to TRBD2. The specimen sequenced was PBMCs. CDR3 coding DNA: TGTGCCAGCTCACCCAGGACTAGCGGCACACAAGAGACCCAGTACTTC. This codes for CASSPRTSGTQETQYF.